A single sample is the source of the 27 T cell receptor beta chains below, sequenced in a study of cytomegalovirus exposure and HLA in healthy donors. Primers included in the PCR were 60 Vbeta and 13 Jbeta primers. The protocol was immunoSEQ multiplex PCR, while the TCRdb copy is restricted to in-frame clones and leaves out a portion. This sample has about 150,000 clones, with about 72% found just once. Material: PBMCs. All receptors derive from a male donor in good health and CMV-seronegative.

In this sample, this clone turned up once. The chain couples TRBV27 to TRBJ2-7, with 13 bases fitting TRBD2. Trimming took 4 bases from V and 6 from J; bases not matched to a gene: 6. This CDR3 has 15 residues. Looked up from germline, CDR1 is MNHEY and CDR2 is SMNVEV (reference sequence). The DNA of the CDR3 is TGTGCCAGCAGTTCTTGGACTAGCGGGAGCTCCGAGCAGTACTTC. This sequence encodes CASSSWTSGSSEQYF.

The J gene is TRBJ2-2, the V gene TRBV19; D might be TRBD1 (6 bases). CDR1 is LNHDA and CDR2 is SQIVND in the germline V gene (reference sequence). With 5 bases removed from V and 2 bases from J, the gap between germline ends came to 9 bases. The length of the CDR3 is 14 residues. The CDR3 reads CASSLGANTGELFF. The DNA of the CDR3 is TGTGCCAGTAGTCTGGGGGCCAACACCGGGGAGCTGTTTTTT. The full variable domain, with the rest looked up from reference TRBV19 and TRBJ2-2, is DGGITQSPKYLFRKEGQNVTLSCEQNLNHDAMYWYRQDPGQGLRLIYYSQIVNDFQKGDIAEGYSVSREKKESFPLTVTSAQKNPTAFYLCASSLGANTGELFFGEGSRLTVL.

The rearrangement links TRBV6-1 to TRBJ1-2; 7 nucleotides agree with TRBD1. Germline-derived CDR1 and CDR2 are MNHNS and SASEGT. V gave up 3 bases and J gave up 1 base; unmatched junction bases: 5. This CDR3 region has 15 residues. CDR3 sequence: CASSEAGGNNYGYTF. The CDR3 coding sequence is TGTGCCAGCAGTGAGGCAGGGGGGAATAACTATGGCTACACCTTC.

This clone occurred a few times. CDR3 coding DNA: TGTGCCAGCAGTTTATGGGGGACAGGGGGGCACGAGCAGTACTTC. Translated, it gives CASSLWGTGGHEQYF. This chain uses TRBV28 with TRBJ2-7; 11 bases line up with TRBD1. This CDR3 region has 15 residues. Trimming at V came to 0 bases and at J to 5 bases, leaving 3 bases not matched to a gene. Germline-derived CDR1 and CDR2 are MDHEN and SYDVKM.

This chain joins TRBV6-6 and TRBJ2-1; 10 positions match TRBD1. The CDR3 covers 15 residues. In germline, CDR1 is MNHNY, CDR2 SVGAGI (reference sequence). With V trimmed by 2 bases and J by 6 bases, 4 bases remained unmatched. CDR3 bases: TGTGCCAGCAGTTACGGGACAGGGGTTTCCAATGAGCAGTTCTTC. Translating gives CASSYGTGVSNEQFF.

This clone appeared a single time. The DNA for the CDR3 is TGTGCCAGCAGTGAAACAGGGGGCTCGGTCGCTGAAGCTTTCTTT. Protein: CASSETGGSVAEAFF. V and J are TRBV2 and TRBJ1-1, with TRBD1 identical over 9 bases. The V segment lost 2 bases and the J segment 6 bases; nucleotides outside the gene matches: 7. The CDR3 has 15 residues. CDR1 SNHLY and CDR2 FYNNEI come from the germline V gene. Full variable domain (missing parts from reference TRBV2 and TRBJ1-1): EPEVTQTPSHQVTQMGQEVILRCVPISNHLYFYWYRQILGQKVEFLVSFYNNEISEKSEIFDDQFSVERPDGSNFTLKIRSTKLEDSAMYFCASSETGGSVAEAFFGQGTRLTVV.

The chain recombines TRBV29-1 with TRBJ2-4; D remains unclear. The CDR3 runs 14 residues. The V and J ends lost 4 bases and 1 base respectively, with 11 bases between them. Germline loops: CDR1 SQVTM, CDR2 ANQGSEA. The CDR3 DNA reads as TGCAGCGTTGGAGCTCTGCCCGCCAAAAACATTCAGTACTTC. Translation gives CSVGALPAKNIQYF.

The rearrangement joins TRBV4-3 to TRBJ2-7; a weak D match, TRBD1 (6 bases). CDR3 length equals 15 residues. Trimming pared 4 bases from V and 0 bases from J, leaving 13 bases between. Germline CDR1 reads LGHNA; CDR2 reads YSLEER. This chain's CDR3 is CASSRLRDNSYEQYF. The CDR3 region has the DNA TGCGCCAGCAGCCGTCTCCGGGACAACTCCTACGAGCAGTACTTC.

V gene TRBV6-4 combines with J gene TRBJ1-2; D perhaps matches TRBD1 (6 bases). V lost 5 bases and J lost 1, with 11 bases in between. The CDR3 has 14 residues. CDR1 MRHNA and CDR2 SNTAGT come from the germline V gene. DNA of the CDR3: TGTGCCAGCAGTCCGGGACACAATAACTATGGCTACACCTTC. As protein: CASSPGHNNYGYTF.

This clone appeared a single time. J is TRBJ1-2 and V is TRBV7-8, with D possibly matching TRBD1 (6 bases). Germline V gene sequence: CDR1 SGHVS, CDR2 FQNEAQ. V dropped 4 bases and J dropped 7 bases, with 16 bases sitting between them. CDR3 length equals 14 residues. The CDR3 is CASSSLQGLSGYTF. As DNA, the CDR3 is TGTGCCAGCAGCTCCCTTCAGGGGTTGAGTGGCTACACCTTC. The complete variable domain, with remaining parts taken from reference TRBV7-8 and TRBJ1-2, reads GAGVSQSPRYKVAKRGQDVALRCDPISGHVSLFWYQQALGQGPEFLTYFQNEAQLDKSGLPSDRFFAERPEGSVSTLKIQRTQQEDSAVYLCASSSLQGLSGYTFGSGTRLTVV.

This clone has only a few counts. The chain employs TRBV5-1 and TRBJ2-1; TRBD1 agrees at 10 bases. Losses at the gene ends were 9 bases for V and 8 bases for J; bases not matched to a gene: 14. The CDR3 sequence is 15 residues long. Germline V gene lookup returns CDR1 SGHRS and CDR2 YFSETQ. CDR3 DNA: TGCGCCACCTCCCCAGGGACAGGGGCCATACATGAGCAGTTCTTC. The encoded protein is CATSPGTGAIHEQFF.

The table lists this clone with a count of one. This chain uses TRBV7-6 with TRBJ1-1; 7 nucleotides align to TRBD1. With 1 base clipped from V and 5 bases from J, the junction kept 4 bases outside the gene matches. Germline CDR1 is SGHVS and CDR2 is FNYEAQ. The CDR3 has 14 amino acids. CDR3 nucleotides: TGTGCCAGCAGCTTAGGACAGGGCAGGACTGAAGCTTTCTTT. Its protein product is CASSLGQGRTEAFF. Supplemented by reference TRBV7-6 and TRBJ1-1, the full variable domain reads GAGVSQSPRYKVTKRGQDVALRCDPISGHVSLYWYRQALGQGPEFLTYFNYEAQQDKSGLPNDRFSAERPEGSISTLTIQRTEQRDSAMYRCASSLGQGRTEAFFGQGTRLTVV.

The CDR3 nucleotides are TGTGCCAGCGACACTGCGGGCACTGAAGCTTTCTTT. It specifies CASDTAGTEAFF. The gene calls are TRBV2 and TRBJ1-1; D remains ambiguous. Deletions cut 8 bases from V and 4 bases from J, with 11 bases between. The CDR3 consists of 12 residues. Per the germline V gene, CDR1 is SNHLY and CDR2 is FYNNEI.

The chain joins TRBV7-9 to TRBJ2-2, with 7 bases aligning to TRBD2. Unmatched junction bases numbered 15, after V lost 11 bases and J lost 3 bases. This CDR3 has 16 amino acids. The germline CDR1 and CDR2 sequences are SEHNR and FQNEAQ (reference sequence). The CDR3 loop is CAHLGSSGLDTGELFF. The CDR3 DNA is TGTGCCCACCTTGGGAGTAGCGGGTTAGACACCGGGGAGCTGTTTTTT.

The chain combines TRBV9 with TRBJ2-2; TRBD2 matches 8 bases. The CDR3 length is 16 residues. The junction had 5 bases not matched to a gene; V was cut back by 0 bases and J by 4 bases. Germline values: CDR1 SGDLS, CDR2 YYNGEE. CDR3 nucleotide sequence: TGTGCCAGCAGCGTAGCCCCCCGGGGGGGCACCGGGGAGCTGTTTTTT. Translation gives CASSVAPRGGTGELFF. Combining the CDR3 with reference TRBV9 and TRBJ2-2 gives the whole variable domain DSGVTQTPKHLITATGQRVTLRCSPRSGDLSVYWYQQSLDQGLQFLIQYYNGEERAKGNILERFSAQQFPDLHSELNLSSLELGDSALYFCASSVAPRGGTGELFFGEGSRLTVL.

For the CDR3, the DNA is TGTGCCAGCAGCCCACGTTCATCGGGACTACGTTACAATGAGCAGTTCTTC. Its translation is CASSPRSSGLRYNEQFF. This rearrangement joins TRBV11-1 to TRBJ2-1, with 7 bases lining up with TRBD2. Per germline, CDR1 SGHAT and CDR2 FQDESV (reference sequence). The CDR3 sequence is 17 residues long. J lost 4 bases, V lost 5 bases, and 14 bases had no gene match.

The chain uses TRBV28 and TRBJ2-7, with D unclear. The CDR3 is 13 amino acids. Per germline, CDR1 MDHEN and CDR2 SYDVKM. The V end was cut by 2 bases, the J end by 4 bases, with 9 bases between. The CDR3 DNA sequence: TGTGCCAGCAGTTTAATTGCGGATTACGAGCAGTACTTC. It yields the protein CASSLIADYEQYF.

The V and J genes are TRBV2 and TRBJ1-1, with D perhaps matching TRBD1 (5 bases). Between the trimmed V and J ends, which lost 5 bases and 4 bases, there was a span of 8 bases. This CDR3 is built from 12 residues. Looked up from germline, CDR1 is SNHLY and CDR2 is FYNNEI. The CDR3 nucleotides read TGTGCCAGCAGTCGCAGGGCCACTGAAGCTTTCTTT. It yields the protein CASSRRATEAFF.

The CDR3 spells CSVASTGSLVDEQFF. CDR3 DNA: TGCAGCGTTGCCTCGACAGGAAGTTTGGTAGATGAGCAGTTCTTC. This chain uses TRBV29-1 with TRBJ2-1, with D tentatively TRBD1 (6 bases). CDR3 length: 15 residues. Germline CDR1 and CDR2: SQVTM and ANQGSEA. V shed 4 bases and J shed 8 bases, with 21 bases lying between them.

This chain connects TRBV6-5 to TRBJ2-5; 7 nucleotides agree with TRBD2. Germline-derived CDR1 and CDR2 are MNHEY and SVGAGI. This CDR3 region has 13 residues. V lost 7 bases to trimming and J lost 2 bases; unmatched junction nucleotides: 4. CDR3 sequence reads: CASIGGWQETQYF. In DNA form, the CDR3 reads TGTGCCAGCATCGGGGGGTGGCAAGAGACCCAGTACTTC.

The V call is TRBV7-8, the J call TRBJ2-1, with D maybe TRBD2 (5 bases). V gave up 5 bases and J gave up 5 bases, with 16 bases separating them. This CDR3 has 15 residues. Germline CDR1 reads SGHVS; CDR2 reads FQNEAQ. CDR3 nucleotide sequence: TGTGCCAGCAGCCCCTACCCGACTATAAACAATGAGCAGTTCTTC. Translated, it gives CASSPYPTINNEQFF.

The sample holds a few counts of this clone. J is TRBJ2-7 and V is TRBV5-4; tentatively, D is TRBD2 (6 bases). Germline V gene data show CDR1 as SGHNT and CDR2 as YYREEE (reference sequence). Trimming pared 4 bases from V and 3 bases from J, leaving 11 bases between. CDR3 length: 13 amino acids. The CDR3 coding sequence is TGTGCCAGCAGCCCCGCGGGGAGCTACGAGCAGTACTTC. This sequence encodes CASSPAGSYEQYF. Full variable domain (rest looked up from reference TRBV5-4 and TRBJ2-7): ETGVTQSPTHLIKTRGQQVTLRCSSQSGHNTVSWYQQALGQGPQFIFQYYREEENGRGNFPPRFSGLQFPNYSSELNVNALELDDSALYLCASSPAGSYEQYFGPGTRLTVT.

This sequence joins TRBV6-1 and TRBJ1-4; 7 bases map to TRBD1. The CDR3 is 13 amino acids. Looked up from germline, CDR1 is MNHNS and CDR2 is SASEGT. The ends lost 8 bases at V and 6 bases at J; junction bases unmatched: 6. CDR3 in amino acids: CASVGQVDEKLFF. The CDR3 DNA follows: TGTGCCAGCGTAGGACAGGTAGATGAAAAACTGTTTTTT.

A few counts support this clone. The genes are TRBV4-1 and TRBJ1-2; D remains ambiguous. The CDR3 is 14 amino acids. Per the germline V gene, CDR1 is MGHRA and CDR2 is YSYEKL. V gave up 4 bases and J gave up 4 bases, with 13 bases separating them. For the CDR3, the DNA is TGCGCCAGCAGCCCCCAGGAGGGCAGCTATGGCTACACCTTC. This gives the protein CASSPQEGSYGYTF.

This chain links TRBV6-5 with TRBJ2-7; TRBD1 agrees at 8 bases. Per the germline V gene, CDR1 is MNHEY and CDR2 is SVGAGI. CDR3 length: 14 residues. With 5 bases clipped from V and 3 bases from J, the junction kept 6 bases outside the gene matches. The CDR3: CASSTRTGLYEQYF. CDR3 DNA sequence: TGTGCCAGCAGTACCCGGACAGGGCTCTACGAGCAGTACTTC.

The rearrangement joins TRBV2 to TRBJ1-3, with unresolved D. From germline, CDR1 is SNHLY and CDR2 FYNNEI. Trimming cost V 6 bases and J 0 bases, with 24 bases left between them. The CDR3 is 19 amino acids. CDR3 DNA sequence: TGTGCCAGCAGAGCCGCCCGAGGTAGGCTTATCTCCTCTGGAAACACCATATATTTT. It encodes CASRAARGRLISSGNTIYF. Together with reference TRBV2 and TRBJ1-3, the CDR3 gives the full variable domain: EPEVTQTPSHQVTQMGQEVILRCVPISNHLYFYWYRQILGQKVEFLVSFYNNEISEKSEIFDDQFSVERPDGSNFTLKIRSTKLEDSAMYFCASRAARGRLISSGNTIYFGEGSWLTVV.

The chain is built from TRBV10-3 and TRBJ1-2; 7 bases agree with TRBD1. Unmatched junction bases numbered 10, after V lost 7 bases and J lost 5 bases. Germline V gene lookup returns CDR1 ENHRY and CDR2 SYGVKD. The CDR3 is made up of 14 amino acids. The CDR3 DNA reads as TGTGCCATCACCGGAGGGGACAGAACATATGGCTACACCTTC. This translates into CAITGGDRTYGYTF.